Listed below are T cell receptor beta chains from one sample, sequenced in a study of identical twins. TCRdb reanalysed the 5' RACE reads using MiXCR and keeps one entry per CDR3 protein. The data contain roughly 490,000 distinct CDR3 sequences, roughly an eighth of them seen just once; the ten biggest clones take up approximately 0.98%. This sample was also put to use in a study of yellow fever vaccine responses in identical twins.

Sequencing was performed on CD4+ T cells sorted from blood. Receptors were obtained from a woman in her late teens or twenties in good health. Each CDR3 is given with its conserved first and last residue.

TRBV5-4	TRBJ2-5	CASSAKLAGVGETQYF
TRBV5-1	TRBJ2-7	CASSVSGTGLPYEQYF
TRBV10-3	TRBJ1-6	CAISESLWNSPLHF
TRBV4-2	TRBJ2-5	CASSQDPRLAGGRETQYF
TRBV4-2	TRBJ2-5	CASSQGWTGYQETQYF
TRBV12-3/TRBV12-4	TRBJ1-5	CASSFFPLEPQHF
TRBV14	TRBJ2-5	CASSQDHGRVETQYF
TRBV3-1	TRBJ2-7	CASSAAGVAGSYPYEQYF
TRBV6-1	TRBJ1-5	CASSTGTGHQPQHF
TRBV11-2	TRBJ2-3	CASTLSWGRTDTQYF
TRBV23-1	TRBJ2-3	CASSQSGQGNYSSTDTQYF
TRBV29-1	TRBJ2-1	CSGDLGDKQFF
TRBV11-2	TRBJ2-3	CASSLGVRAGAYTDTQYF
TRBV28	TRBJ1-2	CASLRDTRTGGYTF